The entry that follows covers one TCR beta chain sequence. It has no known antigen specificity. No much larger clone exists at a distance of one base, and base qualities are not known. CDR1 and CDR2, looked up from the germline V gene, are MNHEY and SVGAGI. Trimming takes 5 bases from V and 0 bases from J, and the germline ends sit 8 bases apart. The CDR3 runs 13 amino acids, cysteine and phenylalanine included. Here the CDR3 DNA is all that survives: 39 bases in frame from base 1. This specimen comes from a study of ipilimumab plus nivolumab after autologous stem cell transplantation listed by TCRdb under 2021. Regarding the research as a whole: A median of about five ipilimumab doses and about 8 nivolumab doses was received by trial patients. Included in the myeloma cohort were high-risk transplant-naive patients as well as patients relapsing within 3 years of a first autologous transplant. Patients undergoing autologous transplant for high-risk diffuse large B cell lymphoma, mature T cell lymphoma, or multiple myeloma were enrolled in the trial. Thirty-five patients made up the trial's intent-to-treat population.

Library method: the immunoSEQ multiplex PCR assay. TCRdb took this table from immuneACCESS and kept in-frame rearrangements with V and J called. Such tables lack part of the clones; where checked against another copy, unresolved V genes explain under half of the gap, and the rest is unexplained. The sample table contains 9,500 to 15,000 clones; only one count was recorded for under 80% of them. The ten largest clones add up to 9.5% to 12% of the sample. Checkpoint therapy began 14 to 28 days after autologous transplant, with ipilimumab given at 1 mg/kg intravenously on day 1 of selected weeks. Nivolumab was given at 3 mg/kg intravenously on day 1 of weeks 1, 4, 7, 10, and every two weeks through week 26. The study was a Phase Ib clinical trial testing combined checkpoint inhibition with ipilimumab and nivolumab as consolidation after autologous stem cell transplantation. What the authors observed across the whole study: Per the authors, a biologic rationale for further study of the post-transplant checkpoint inhibition approach was offered by T cell receptor repertoire, regulatory T cell phenotype and gut microbiota profiles. The authors concluded that, as post-transplant consolidation, combined checkpoint inhibition appeared tolerable.

Sample: PBMCs, taken in a trial of ipilimumab plus nivolumab as post-transplant consolidation. The rearrangement joined TRBV6-5 to TRBJ2-7, with the D gene not confidently named. The TCR sequence derives from a male donor with multiple myeloma. The CDR3 has the sequence CASSPPASYEQYF. The nucleotide sequence reads TGTGCCAGCAGTCCCCCGGCCTCCTACGAGCAGTACTTC.